This T cell receptor beta chain was profiled in a study of T-cell reconstitution after alpha-beta-depleted transplantation in children. Study-level results: T-cell counts and diversity were attributed mostly to newly produced T cells one year after transplant. Reported findings indicate that, about two months after transplant, alpha-beta T cells came from several hundred expanded clones, which were derived from non-depleted graft cells.

Researchers prepared the TCRbeta library using unique molecular identifiers, the study reports. TCRdb passed the PCR reads through MiXCR, listing each CDR3 protein once. The repertoire holds about 900,000 distinct CDR3 sequences, with under 30% as singletons. CDR1 and CDR2 from the germline V gene are ENHRY and SYGVKD. The CDR3 spans 12 residues. With 3 bases clipped from V and 6 bases from J, the junction kept 0 bases outside the gene matches. This clonotype has only a few counts. What it binds is unknown. Sample: PBMCs, mostly from graft donor cells, taken 360 days after TCRalphabeta/CD19-depleted stem cell transplant. This chain joins TRBV10-3 and TRBJ2-3, with TRBD1 matching over 7 bases. The TCR sequence derives from a boy under two years old who had a stem cell transplant for SCID, so the T cells may come from the graft donor. CDR3 amino acids: CAISDRGDTQYF. CDR3 sequence (DNA): TGTGCCATCAGTGACAGGGGGGATACGCAGTATTTT.